What follows is one TCR beta chain and its context. Its specificity is not known. Donors showed nominal health when sampled, although they likely had unrecorded immune exposures. The entry originates in a study of cytomegalovirus exposure and HLA in healthy donors. The study, taken as a whole, reports: Among TCR beta chains, those listed as cytomegalovirus-associated numbered around 180. Productive rates of about 90% or about 30% were seen for most TCR beta V segments in an earlier analysis.

The CDR3 is 13 residues long. CDR1 SGHTA and CDR2 FQGNSA come from the germline V gene. V lost 2 bases, J lost 6 bases, and 8 bases lay in between. Primers for the PCR totalled 60 Vbeta and 13 Jbeta. Some clones are missing from TCRdb's copy, which holds only in-frame ones; the method was immunoSEQ multiplex PCR. The data show 120,000 to 150,000 clones, with 70% to 85% seen just once and 1.5% to 2.5% held by the top ten. Sequenced sample: PBMCs. This receptor was obtained from a woman aged 40-49 years in good health and CMV-seronegative. J is TRBJ2-1 and V is TRBV7-2, with D unresolved. The chain's CDR3 is CASSLPWSNEQFF. The DNA of the CDR3 is TGTGCCAGCAGCTTACCCTGGAGCAATGAGCAGTTCTTC.